Sequencing of this T cell receptor (beta chain) was carried out in a study of spatial heterogeneity in lung cancer. Turning to the study itself: Detection of beta-chain sequences consistently exceeded that of alpha-chain sequences.

A distinct unique molecular identifier was carried by each TCR cDNA molecule. TCRdb independently ran MiXCR on the 5' RACE reads; one entry per CDR3 protein. Of under 14,000 distinct CDR3 sequences listed, approximately 7.5% are singletons. The time point: sample taken at primary tumor resection. Samples were obtained from some 72 donors, all untreated early-stage non-small cell lung cancer patients. Whole RNA, which was extracted from tumor, nontumor lung tissue or frozen PBMC, was sequenced without any cell sorting. Study results and limitations: Counts of expanded intratumoral alpha and beta TCRs tracked tumor mutation counts.

This clonotype was detected many times. Its antigen is still unknown. Found in a library prepared for alpha chains, this beta chain is an off-target read, and its abundance has little meaning. The CDR3 runs to 15 residues. After removal of 5 bases from V and 0 bases from J, the junction contained 8 bases not matched to a gene. Germline CDR1 is SGHRS and CDR2 is YFSETQ. Material: lung tumor tissue, obtained at surgery. V and J are TRBV5-1 and TRBJ2-7; TRBD1 aligns across 7 bases. This clonotype originated in a female donor with early-stage non-small cell lung cancer. Here the CDR3 reads CASRPLGGSSYEQYF. CDR3 coding DNA: TGCGCCAGCAGACCCCTAGGGGGCTCCTCCTACGAGCAGTACTTC.